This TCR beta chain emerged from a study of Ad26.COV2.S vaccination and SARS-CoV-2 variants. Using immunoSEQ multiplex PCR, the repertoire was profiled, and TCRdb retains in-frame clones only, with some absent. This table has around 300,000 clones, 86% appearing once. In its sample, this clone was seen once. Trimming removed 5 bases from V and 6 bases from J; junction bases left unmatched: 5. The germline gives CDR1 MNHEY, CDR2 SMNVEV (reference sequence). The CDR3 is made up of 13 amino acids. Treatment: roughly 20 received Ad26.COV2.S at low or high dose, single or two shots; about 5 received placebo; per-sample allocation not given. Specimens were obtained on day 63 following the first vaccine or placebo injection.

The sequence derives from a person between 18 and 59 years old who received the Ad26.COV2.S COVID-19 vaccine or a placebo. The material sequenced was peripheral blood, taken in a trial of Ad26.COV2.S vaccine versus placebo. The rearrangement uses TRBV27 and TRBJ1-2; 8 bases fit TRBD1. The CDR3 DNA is TGTGCCAGCAGTCATAGGACAGGGAATGGCTACACCTTC. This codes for CASSHRTGNGYTF.